Following are 29 T cell receptor beta chains from one sample sequenced in a study of blood T cell repertoires in COVID-19. Only in-frame clones appear in the TCRdb table, and some are missing; sequencing was by immunoSEQ multiplex PCR. The data show about 190,000 clones, 80% to 90% seen once. The sequenced sample was peripheral blood. The receptor set was obtained from a human donor in a cohort sampled during active COVID-19.

The rearrangement joins TRBV6-5 to TRBJ1-5; D may be TRBD1 (5 bases). There are 14 residues in the CDR3. Between the trimmed V and J ends, which lost 9 bases and 7 bases, there was a span of 19 bases. Looked up from germline, CDR1 is MNHEY and CDR2 is SVGAGI. The CDR3 DNA follows: TGTGCCAGTTCGACAGTCGGAGTGGGGCAGCCCCAGCATTTT. It encodes CASSTVGVGQPQHF.

This clone has a handful of counts. This chain uses TRBV30 with TRBJ1-2, with TRBD1 matching over 7 bases. Trimming at V came to 4 bases and at J to 7 bases, leaving 12 bases not matched to a gene. CDR1 and CDR2 (germline): GTSNPN, SVGIG (reference sequence). The CDR3 sequence is 14 residues long. CDR3 residues: CAWTRDRVRAGYTF. The DNA for the CDR3 is TGTGCCTGGACCCGTGACAGGGTGAGAGCTGGCTACACCTTC.

In regard to this clone: A junction boundary mismatches the germline segment, possibly from a read error. This chain links TRBV6-5 with TRBJ1-1; 7 nucleotides agree with TRBD1. Germline CDR1 MNHEY, CDR2 SVGAGI. The CDR3 loop spans 15 amino acids. CDR3 nucleotide sequence: TGTGCCAGCAATTACAGGGGAACCTTGGACACTGAAGCTTTCTTT. It codes for CASNYRGTLDTEAFF.

The chain combines TRBV30 with TRBJ1-1; possibly TRBD1 for D (5 bases). Germline V gene lookup returns CDR1 GTSNPN and CDR2 SVGIG (reference sequence). V was clipped by 0 bases and J by 0 bases, with 11 bases between them. The CDR3 is made up of 15 amino acids. Here the CDR3 DNA reads TGTGCCTGGAGTGTGGAAGACAGACTGAACACTGAAGCTTTCTTT. Its protein product is CAWSVEDRLNTEAFF.

The V gene is TRBV24-1, the J gene TRBJ1-2; D might be TRBD1 (6 bases). CDR1 is KGHDR, CDR2 SFDVKD, per germline. Trimming stripped 8 bases from V and 4 bases from J, with 10 bases between. The CDR3 spans 12 residues. The CDR3 here is CATNRDGYGYTF. CDR3 nucleotide sequence: TGTGCCACCAACAGGGATGGCTATGGCTACACCTTC.

V and J are TRBV18 and TRBJ1-1; D possibly corresponds to TRBD1 (5 bases). CDR3 size: 12 residues. V lost 5 bases to trimming and J lost 11 bases, with 15 bases between them. The germline gives CDR1 KGHSH, CDR2 LQKENI. CDR3: CASSTTGDGAFF. The CDR3 nucleotides read TGTGCCAGCTCAACTACGGGGGACGGGGCTTTCTTT.

This clone was found once. The chain recombines TRBV18 with TRBJ1-2; the D gene is possibly TRBD1 (6 bases). With 9 bases removed from V and 6 bases from J, the gap between germline ends came to 17 bases. The CDR3 contains 13 residues. Looked up from germline, CDR1 is KGHSH and CDR2 is LQKENI. The CDR3 bases are TGTGCCAGTGGGGCAGGGGTGTTTGATGGCTACACCTTC. Translated: CASGAGVFDGYTF.

This clone was found a few times. The chain combines TRBV29-1 with TRBJ2-5; perhaps TRBD1 as D (6 bases). This CDR3 is built from 14 residues. Germline CDR1 is SQVTM and CDR2 is ANQGSEA. The V end was cut by 4 bases, the J end by 5 bases, with 17 bases between. The CDR3 sequence: CSVVMGQGDETQYF. CDR3 DNA sequence: TGCAGCGTTGTAATGGGACAAGGCGACGAGACCCAGTACTTC.

The V call is TRBV3-1 (or the pseudogene TRBV3-2), the J call TRBJ1-2, with D maybe TRBD1 (6 bases). The V and J ends lost 3 bases and 4 bases respectively, with 15 bases between them. The CDR3 contains 15 residues. Per germline, CDR1 LGHDT and CDR2 YNNKEL (reference sequence). The CDR3 reads CASSHRPTDSYGYTF. The CDR3 DNA reads TGTGCCAGCAGCCACAGGCCAACGGACAGCTATGGCTACACCTTC.

The chain joins TRBV19 to TRBJ2-6, with TRBD1 identical over 8 bases. The CDR3 has 15 residues. The germline gives CDR1 LNHDA, CDR2 SQIVND (reference sequence). V trimming: 4 bases; J trimming: 3 bases; junction bases outside the gene matches: 2. CDR3 coding DNA: TGTGCCAGTAGTAGCAGGGGGCTTGGGGCCAACGTCCTGACTTTC. Translated: CASSSRGLGANVLTF.

This chain connects TRBV25-1 to TRBJ1-3; 7 bases map to TRBD1. J gave up 4 bases and V 3 bases, and 3 bases lay outside the gene matches. This CDR3 spans 14 amino acids. Germline assignment: CDR1 MGHDK and CDR2 SYGVNS. The CDR3 nucleotides read TGTGCCAGCAGTGACAGGGGGATAGGAAACACCATATATTTT. Encoded protein: CASSDRGIGNTIYF.

The chain employs TRBV6-5 and TRBJ2-7; 9 nucleotides line up with TRBD1. V shed 8 bases, J shed 4 bases, and the junction held 9 bases outside the gene matches. The CDR3 sequence is 14 residues long. Per the germline V gene, CDR1 is MNHEY and CDR2 is SVGAGI. The DNA of the CDR3 is TGTGCCAGCCATACAGGGGGCCCCTCTTACGAGCAGTACGTC. Translation gives CASHTGGPSYEQYV.

The chain carries TRBV2 and TRBJ2-2; TRBD2 agrees at 11 bases. Germline lookup yields CDR1 SNHLY and CDR2 FYNNEI. Trimming cost V 8 bases and J 3 bases; bases outside gene matches: 2. The CDR3 sequence is 14 residues long. The CDR3 DNA reads TGTGCCAGCGGACTAGCGGGTCACACCGGGGAGCTGTTTTTT. Protein product: CASGLAGHTGELFF.

This chain uses TRBV11-2 with TRBJ2-3, with D maybe TRBD1 (6 bases). Germline CDR1 SGHAT, CDR2 FQNNGV. V was clipped by 4 bases and J by 6 bases, with 14 bases between them. This CDR3 has 14 residues. CDR3 loop: CASSSQGSSDTQYF. The CDR3, as DNA: TGTGCCAGCAGCTCTCAGGGGTCCTCGGATACGCAGTATTTT.

CDR3: CASSPLGEGQPQHF. CDR3 bases: TGTGCCAGCAGCCCCCTAGGCGAGGGTCAGCCCCAGCATTTT. The J gene is TRBJ1-5, the V gene TRBV4-2; D ambiguous. CDR3 length: 14 residues. The V gene's germline CDR1 is LGHNA and CDR2 YNFKEQ. With 4 bases removed from V and 6 bases from J, the gap between germline ends came to 13 bases.

This clone turned up a few times. The chain has TRBV5-5 and TRBJ1-2; D is ambiguous. Trimming took 0 bases from V and 0 from J, leaving 6 bases between them. Germline loops: CDR1 SGHKS, CDR2 YYEKEE (reference sequence). The CDR3 spans 14 residues. The CDR3 DNA reads TGTGCCAGCAGCTTGGAAGCGACTAACTATGGCTACACCTTC. The encoded protein is CASSLEATNYGYTF.

The rearrangement uses TRBV7-8 and TRBJ2-2; tentatively, D is TRBD1 (6 bases). V was shortened by 5 bases and J by 3 bases, with 13 bases between the two germline ends. Germline V gene data show CDR1 as SGHVS and CDR2 as FQNEAQ. The CDR3 is made up of 15 amino acids. CDR3 bases: TGTGCCAGCAGCCTCGATAGGACAGACACCGGGGAGCTGTTTTTT. Residues: CASSLDRTDTGELFF. The full variable domain, in which reference TRBV7-8 and TRBJ2-2 provide the parts outside the CDR3, is GAGVSQSPRYKVAKRGQDVALRCDPISGHVSLFWYQQALGQGPEFLTYFQNEAQLDKSGLPSDRFFAERPEGSVSTLKIQRTQQEDSAVYLCASSLDRTDTGELFFGEGSRLTVL.

The chain's CDR3 is CASSPARSGELLGTQYF. CDR3 coding DNA: TGTGCCAGCAGCCCCGCGCGGAGCGGGGAGTTGTTAGGTACGCAGTATTTT. The rearrangement links TRBV3-1 (or the pseudogene TRBV3-2) to TRBJ2-3, with 7 bases fitting TRBD2. CDR1 is LGHDT and CDR2 is YNNKEL in the germline V gene (reference sequence). There are 17 residues in the CDR3. V lost 4 bases and J lost 8; bases outside the gene matches: 18.

The rearrangement links TRBV3-1 (or the pseudogene TRBV3-2) to TRBJ2-1; 7 nucleotides agree with TRBD2. CDR1 and CDR2 from the germline V gene are LGHDT and YNNKEL (reference sequence). The CDR3 totals 14 residues. The trim removed 0 bases at V and 10 bases at J, leaving 6 bases unmatched. CDR3 sequence reads: CASSQEAGWLEQFF. The CDR3 DNA reads TGTGCCAGCAGCCAAGAAGCGGGGTGGTTAGAGCAGTTCTTC.

This chain links TRBV27 with TRBJ2-2, with 7 positions matching TRBD2. Germline CDR1 and CDR2: MNHEY and SMNVEV (reference sequence). This CDR3 contains 16 residues. J lost 0 bases, V lost 7 bases, and 8 bases had no gene match. The CDR3 spells CASTPRGGPNTGELFF. In nucleotides, the CDR3 is TGTGCCAGCACCCCCCGCGGGGGTCCGAACACCGGGGAGCTGTTTTTT.

The chain has TRBV7-9 and TRBJ1-4, with D possibly matching TRBD1 (6 bases). The CDR3 consists of 15 residues. Per germline, CDR1 SEHNR and CDR2 FQNEAQ (reference sequence). Trimming took off 2 bases at V and 8 bases at J, with 15 bases between the two ends. The CDR3, as DNA: TGTGCCAGCAGCTTACTGCTCAGGGGTGGGGAAAAACTGTTTTTT. Residues: CASSLLLRGGEKLFF. Supplemented by reference TRBV7-9 and TRBJ1-4, the full variable domain reads DTGVSQNPRHKITKRGQNVTFRCDPISEHNRLYWYRQTLGQGPEFLTYFQNEAQLEKSRLLSDRFSAERPKGSFSTLEIQRTEQGDSAMYLCASSLLLRGGEKLFFGSGTQLSVL.

This chain connects TRBV7-2 to TRBJ2-7, with TRBD1 identical over 8 bases. CDR3 length: 13 amino acids. Germline values: CDR1 SGHTA, CDR2 FQGNSA. Trimming removed 4 bases from V and 3 bases from J; junction bases left unmatched: 2. CDR3 in DNA: TGTGCCAGCAGCTCCACAGGGGGCTACGAGCAGTACTTC. It codes for CASSSTGGYEQYF.

This rearrangement joins TRBV6-5 to TRBJ2-2, with TRBD1 matching 7 bases. CDR1 and CDR2 from the germline V gene are MNHEY and SVGAGI. V gave up 6 bases and J gave up 4 bases; unmatched junction bases: 2. The CDR3 is 13 residues long. The CDR3 DNA sequence: TGTGCCAGCAGAAACAGGGGCACCGGGGAGCTGTTTTTT. Its protein product is CASRNRGTGELFF.

The chain links TRBV21-1 to TRBJ1-6; TRBD1 reflects the table's D call only, with no check against the DNA. TRBV21-1 is noted as a pseudogene. The CDR3 length is 17 residues. CDR3 protein: CASSKGRRTGWCSPLHF. Here the CDR3 DNA reads TGTGCCAGCAGCAAAGGAAGACGAACAGGGTGGTGTTCACCCCTCCACTTT.

This clone was seen only a few times. The rearrangement joins TRBV19 to TRBJ2-7; TRBD1 matches 7 bases. The V gene end was trimmed by 3 bases and the J gene end by 2 bases; junction bases not matched to a gene: 7. Germline CDR1 reads LNHDA; CDR2 reads SQIVND (reference sequence). This CDR3 spans 15 amino acids. The CDR3 nucleotides are TGTGCCAGTAGTATGGTAGGGCAGGGGGCCTACGAGCAGTACTTC. It specifies CASSMVGQGAYEQYF.

This chain uses TRBV9 with TRBJ1-1, with 11 bases identical to TRBD1. Looked up from germline, CDR1 is SGDLS and CDR2 is YYNGEE. This CDR3 is 18 amino acids long. Losses at the gene ends were 0 bases for V and 4 bases for J; bases not matched to a gene: 11. CDR3: CASSVEPGTGGAGTEAFF. Here the CDR3 DNA reads TGTGCCAGCAGCGTAGAGCCCGGGACAGGGGGAGCGGGCACTGAAGCTTTCTTT.

The chain recombines TRBV12-3 or TRBV12-4 with TRBJ2-7; D possibly corresponds to TRBD1 (6 bases). The CDR3 covers 13 residues. Deletions cut 7 bases from V and 2 bases from J, with 12 bases between. The DNA for the CDR3 is TGTGCCAGCACTGCCGGGACACCCTACGAGCAGTACTTC. This gives the protein CASTAGTPYEQYF.

This chain connects TRBV18 to TRBJ1-2; D is possibly TRBD1 (6 bases). The CDR3 consists of 14 residues. Germline V gene data show CDR1 as KGHSH and CDR2 as LQKENI. V lost 1 base to trimming and J lost 5 bases, with 11 bases between them. As DNA, the CDR3 is TGTGCCAGCTCACCACAGGGGGGGAAGTATGGCTACACCTTC. Its protein is CASSPQGGKYGYTF.

The chain joins TRBV4-1 to TRBJ2-3, with D unclear. Germline V gene data show CDR1 as MGHRA and CDR2 as YSYEKL. Trimming took 0 bases from V and 0 from J, leaving 10 bases between them. This CDR3 spans 16 amino acids. The CDR3 DNA sequence: TGCGCCAGCAGCCAAGATCGAGGTGCTAGCACAGATACGCAGTATTTT. Encoded protein: CASSQDRGASTDTQYF.